This T cell receptor beta chain appears in the sequencing data of a study of cytomegalovirus exposure and HLA in healthy donors. It was with 60 Vbeta and 13 Jbeta primers that the PCR ran. Produced via immunoSEQ multiplex PCR; TCRdb's table is partial and in-frame only. The sample has roughly 50,000 clones; less than 85% are singletons. V was clipped by 2 bases and J by 4 bases; unmatched bases: 5. The CDR3 is made up of 14 amino acids. The germline CDR1 and CDR2 sequences are MNHEY and SMNVEV (reference sequence). Sequenced: PBMCs. This rearrangement joins TRBV27 to TRBJ2-7, with 7 bases that match TRBD1. The TCR sequence derives from a young man in good health and CMV-seropositive. The CDR3 region is CASSLTGQNYEQYF. In nucleotides, the CDR3 is TGTGCCAGCAGTTTAACGGGACAGAATTACGAGCAGTACTTC.